The rows below give T cell receptor beta chains drawn from one sample of a study of CD8 T cells in ankylosing spondylitis. TCRdb redid the calling of the 5' RACE reads with MiXCR, one entry per CDR3 protein. The data hold some 800,000 distinct CDR3 sequences, with 12% observed a single time. Sample: blood, either unsorted or a sorted T cell fraction (not recorded which). The receptors come from a male donor with ankylosing spondylitis. Both conserved end residues are part of each CDR3. The D gene is left open where the match is weak. For some rows the clone size is stated as once, few or many, or as a class when expanded; others skip it.

J gene: TRBJ2-5
V gene: TRBV20-1
CDR3 length: 13
clone size: many
D gene: NA
CDR3 protein: CSSRGVAHETQYF
CDR3 DNA: TGCAGTTCCCGAGGGGTGGCACACGAGACCCAGTACTTC

J gene: TRBJ1-2
V gene: TRBV28
CDR3 length: 14
clone size: NA
D gene: NA
CDR3 protein: CASLSGAPIFGYTF
CDR3 DNA: TGTGCCAGCCTTTCGGGGGCGCCCATCTTTGGCTACACCTTC

J gene: TRBJ2-5
V gene: TRBV10-3
CDR3 length: 14
clone size: many
D gene: NA
CDR3 protein: CAIKSSRAGETQYF
CDR3 DNA: TGTGCCATCAAAAGTTCCAGGGCGGGAGAGACCCAGTACTTC

J gene: TRBJ1-1
V gene: TRBV29-1
CDR3 length: 12
clone size: NA
D gene: NA
CDR3 protein: CSANGRWTEAFF
CDR3 DNA: TGCAGCGCTAATGGGCGGTGGACTGAAGCTTTCTTT

J gene: TRBJ2-4
V gene: TRBV20-1
CDR3 length: 14
clone size: NA
D gene: TRBD2
CDR3 protein: CSISGRSGKNIQYF
CDR3 DNA: TGCAGTATAAGCGGGAGAAGTGGCAAAAACATTCAGTACTTC

J gene: TRBJ2-1
V gene: TRBV7-9
CDR3 length: 16
clone size: NA
D gene: NA
CDR3 protein: CASSLEHLGAYNEQFF
CDR3 DNA: TGTGCCAGCAGCTTGGAGCACTTAGGGGCCTACAATGAGCAGTTCTTC

J gene: TRBJ1-2
V gene: TRBV6-1
CDR3 length: 15
clone size: few
D gene: NA
CDR3 protein: CASSRSPLSNYGYTF
CDR3 DNA: TGTGCCAGCAGTCGTAGCCCCCTATCTAACTATGGCTACACCTTC

J gene: TRBJ2-5
V gene: TRBV5-1
CDR3 length: 12
clone size: many
D gene: NA
CDR3 protein: CASSLLLETQYF
CDR3 DNA: TGTGCCAGCAGCTTATTATTAGAGACCCAGTACTTC

J gene: TRBJ1-5
V gene: TRBV24-1
CDR3 length: 17
clone size: NA
D gene: NA
CDR3 protein: CATSDCRQRSSNQPQHF
CDR3 DNA: TGTGCCACCAGTGATTGCCGACAGCGCTCCAGCAATCAGCCCCAGCATTTT

J gene: TRBJ2-5
V gene: TRBV20-1
CDR3 length: 13
clone size: few
D gene: NA
CDR3 protein: CSATAEGRETQYF
CDR3 DNA: TGCAGTGCTACCGCTGAAGGGAGAGAGACCCAGTACTTC

J gene: TRBJ2-7
V gene: TRBV20-1
CDR3 length: 14
clone size: NA
D gene: TRBD1
CDR3 protein: CSALRTGVLGEQYF
CDR3 DNA: TGCAGTGCCCTAAGGACAGGGGTCTTGGGTGAGCAGTACTTC

J gene: TRBJ1-2
V gene: TRBV6-6
CDR3 length: 12
clone size: many
D gene: NA
CDR3 protein: CASRPEGYGYTF
CDR3 DNA: TGTGCCAGCAGACCCGAAGGATATGGCTACACCTTC

J gene: TRBJ1-1
V gene: TRBV12-3/TRBV12-4
CDR3 length: 15
clone size: few
D gene: NA
CDR3 protein: CASSHGGDRNTEAFF
CDR3 DNA: TGTGCCAGCAGTCACGGGGGGGACCGGAACACTGAAGCTTTCTTT

J gene: TRBJ2-1
V gene: TRBV10-3
CDR3 length: 16
clone size: many
D gene: TRBD2
CDR3 protein: CAISYGGGNLYNEQFF
CDR3 DNA: TGTGCCATCAGTTATGGCGGGGGGAATCTCTACAATGAGCAGTTCTTC

J gene: TRBJ1-6
V gene: TRBV20-1
CDR3 length: 14
clone size: NA
D gene: NA
CDR3 protein: CSPYRAEISSPLHF
CDR3 DNA: TGCAGTCCATACCGGGCCGAGATAAGTTCACCCCTCCACTTT

J gene: TRBJ2-5
V gene: TRBV20-1
CDR3 length: 12
clone size: many
D gene: NA
CDR3 protein: CSAFSTQETQYF
CDR3 DNA: TGCAGTGCTTTTAGCACCCAAGAGACCCAGTACTTC

J gene: TRBJ2-1
V gene: TRBV11-1
CDR3 length: 15
clone size: many
D gene: TRBD1
CDR3 protein: CASSPLGQAYNEQFF
CDR3 DNA: TGTGCCAGCAGCCCTTTGGGACAGGCTTACAATGAGCAGTTCTTC

J gene: TRBJ2-3
V gene: TRBV18
CDR3 length: 15
clone size: few
D gene: TRBD1
CDR3 protein: CASSPGQAGEDTQYF
CDR3 DNA: TGTGCCAGCTCTCCAGGACAGGCCGGGGAGGATACGCAGTATTTT

J gene: TRBJ1-4
V gene: TRBV29-1
CDR3 length: 14
clone size: many
D gene: NA
CDR3 protein: CSVLTDLPFEKLFF
CDR3 DNA: TGCAGCGTTCTGACGGATCTTCCCTTCGAAAAACTGTTTTTT

J gene: TRBJ1-1
V gene: TRBV29-1
CDR3 length: 14
clone size: NA
D gene: NA
CDR3 protein: CSAFTQGRITEAFF
CDR3 DNA: TGCAGCGCCTTTACACAGGGTCGGATCACTGAAGCTTTCTTT

J gene: TRBJ2-7
V gene: TRBV28
CDR3 length: 12
clone size: NA
D gene: NA
CDR3 protein: CASSNFRYEQYF
CDR3 DNA: TGTGCCAGCAGTAATTTCCGCTACGAGCAGTACTTC

J gene: TRBJ2-5
V gene: TRBV5-1
CDR3 length: 14
clone size: many
D gene: NA
CDR3 protein: CASGRVTVQETQYF
CDR3 DNA: TGCGCCAGCGGCCGTGTGACAGTCCAAGAGACCCAGTACTTC